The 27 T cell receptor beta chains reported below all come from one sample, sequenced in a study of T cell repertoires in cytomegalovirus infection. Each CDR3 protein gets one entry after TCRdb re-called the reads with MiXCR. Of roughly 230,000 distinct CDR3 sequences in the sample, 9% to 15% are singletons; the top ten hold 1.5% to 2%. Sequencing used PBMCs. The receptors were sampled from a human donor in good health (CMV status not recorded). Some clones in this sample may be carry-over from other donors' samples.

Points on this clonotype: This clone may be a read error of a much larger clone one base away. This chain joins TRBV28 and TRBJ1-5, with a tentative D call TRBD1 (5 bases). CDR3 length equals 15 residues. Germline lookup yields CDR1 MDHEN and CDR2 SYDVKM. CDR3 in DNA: TGTGCCCGCAGTTTACTCGATGGGGGGAATCAGCCCCAGCATTTT. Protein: CARSLLDGGNQPQHF.

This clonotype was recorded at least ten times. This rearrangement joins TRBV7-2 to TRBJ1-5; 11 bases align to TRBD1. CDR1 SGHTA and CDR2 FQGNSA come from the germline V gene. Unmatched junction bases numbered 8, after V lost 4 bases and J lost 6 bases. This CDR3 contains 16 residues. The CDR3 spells CASSSWTGGLGQPQHF. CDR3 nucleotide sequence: TGTGCCAGCAGCTCTTGGACAGGGGGCTTAGGTCAGCCCCAGCATTTT. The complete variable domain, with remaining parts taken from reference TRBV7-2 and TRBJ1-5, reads GAGVSQSPSNKVTEKGKDVELRCDPISGHTALYWYRQSLGQGLEFLIYFQGNSAPDKSGLPSDRFSAERTGGSVSTLTIQRTQQEDSAVYLCASSSWTGGLGQPQHFGDGTRLSIL.

The CDR3 region is CASSSGTGPTGELFF. The DNA for the CDR3 is TGTGCCAGCAGCTCCGGGACAGGACCCACCGGGGAGCTGTTTTTT. The chain has TRBV5-5 and TRBJ2-2; 8 bases are shared with TRBD1. V lost 3 bases, J lost 4 bases, and 5 bases stayed unmatched. The CDR3 is 15 amino acids. CDR1 and CDR2 (germline): SGHKS, YYEKEE (reference sequence).

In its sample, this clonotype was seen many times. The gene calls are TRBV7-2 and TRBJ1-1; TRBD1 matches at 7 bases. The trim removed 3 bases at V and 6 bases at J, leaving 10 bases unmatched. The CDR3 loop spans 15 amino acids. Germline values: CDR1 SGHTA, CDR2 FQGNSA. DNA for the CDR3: TGTGCCAGCAGCTTCCGACAGGGTGGGGCGCCTGAAGCTTTCTTT. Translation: CASSFRQGGAPEAFF.

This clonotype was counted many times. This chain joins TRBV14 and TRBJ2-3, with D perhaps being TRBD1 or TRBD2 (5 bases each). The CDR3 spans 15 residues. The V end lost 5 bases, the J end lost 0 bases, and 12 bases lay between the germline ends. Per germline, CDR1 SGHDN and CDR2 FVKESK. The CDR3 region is CASSARGGSTDTQYF. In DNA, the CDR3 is TGTGCCAGCAGCGCCCGGGGCGGTAGCACAGATACGCAGTATTTT.

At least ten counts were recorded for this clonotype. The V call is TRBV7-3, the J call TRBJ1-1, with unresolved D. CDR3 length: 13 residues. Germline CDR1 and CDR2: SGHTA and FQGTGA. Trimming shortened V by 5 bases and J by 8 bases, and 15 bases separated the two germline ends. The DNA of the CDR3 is TGTGCCAGCAGCCCCCCCGGAGAGTTCGAAGCTTTCTTT. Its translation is CASSPPGEFEAFF.

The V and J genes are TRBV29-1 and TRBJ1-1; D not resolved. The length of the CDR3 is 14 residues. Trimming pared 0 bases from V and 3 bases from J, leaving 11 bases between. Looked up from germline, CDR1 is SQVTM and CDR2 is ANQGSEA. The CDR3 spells CSVEDPERYTEAFF. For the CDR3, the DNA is TGCAGCGTTGAAGATCCCGAAAGGTACACTGAAGCTTTCTTT.

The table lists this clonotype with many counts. CDR3 DNA: TGTGCCAGCAGCTTGATGGGAGCGGGCACCGGGGAGCTGTTTTTT. Translation gives CASSLMGAGTGELFF. The chain joins TRBV5-4 to TRBJ2-2; TRBD2 might be the D (6 bases). The CDR3 has 15 residues. Trimming took off 1 base at V and 4 bases at J, with 11 bases between the two ends. CDR1 is SGHNT and CDR2 is YYREEE in the germline V gene (reference sequence).

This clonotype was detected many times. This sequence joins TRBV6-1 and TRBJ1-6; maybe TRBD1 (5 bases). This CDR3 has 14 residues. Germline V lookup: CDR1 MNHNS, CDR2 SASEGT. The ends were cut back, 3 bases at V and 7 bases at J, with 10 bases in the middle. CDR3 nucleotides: TGTGCCAGCAGTGAGGGGACGGGAAATTCACCCCTCCACTTT. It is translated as CASSEGTGNSPLHF.

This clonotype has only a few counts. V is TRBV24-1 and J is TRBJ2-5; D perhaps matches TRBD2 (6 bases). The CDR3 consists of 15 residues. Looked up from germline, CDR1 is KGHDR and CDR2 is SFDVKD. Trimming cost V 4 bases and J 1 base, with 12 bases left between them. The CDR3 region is CATSDHRGTQETQYF. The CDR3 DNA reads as TGTGCCACCAGTGACCACCGGGGGACCCAAGAGACCCAGTACTTC.

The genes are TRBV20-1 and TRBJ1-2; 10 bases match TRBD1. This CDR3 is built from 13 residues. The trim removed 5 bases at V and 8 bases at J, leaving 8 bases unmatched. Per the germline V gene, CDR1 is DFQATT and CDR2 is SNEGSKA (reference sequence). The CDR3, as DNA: TGCAGTGCTGGGACAGGGGAGGCACGAGGCTACACCTTC. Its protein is CSAGTGEARGYTF.

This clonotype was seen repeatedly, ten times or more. This chain's CDR3 is CASSLPGLNIQYF. DNA for the CDR3: TGTGCCAGCAGCCTCCCCGGACTGAACATTCAGTACTTC. The gene calls are TRBV7-2 and TRBJ2-4, with a weak D call TRBD2 (5 bases). The CDR3 consists of 13 residues. Germline-derived CDR1 and CDR2 are SGHTA and FQGNSA. The V end was cut by 5 bases, the J end by 7 bases, with 12 bases between.

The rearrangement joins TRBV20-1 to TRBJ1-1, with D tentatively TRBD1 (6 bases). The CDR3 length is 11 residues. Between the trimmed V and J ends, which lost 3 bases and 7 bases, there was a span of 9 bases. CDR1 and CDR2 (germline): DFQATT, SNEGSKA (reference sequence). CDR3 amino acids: CSARHRDEAFF. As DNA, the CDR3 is TGCAGTGCTAGGCACAGGGATGAAGCTTTCTTT.

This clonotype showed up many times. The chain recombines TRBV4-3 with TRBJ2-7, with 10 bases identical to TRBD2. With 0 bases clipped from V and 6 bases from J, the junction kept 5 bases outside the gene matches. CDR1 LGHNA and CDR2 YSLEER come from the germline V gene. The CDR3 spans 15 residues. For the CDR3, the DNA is TGCGCCAGCAGCCAAGATGGACTAGCGGACCCCGAGCAGTACTTC. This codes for CASSQDGLADPEQYF.

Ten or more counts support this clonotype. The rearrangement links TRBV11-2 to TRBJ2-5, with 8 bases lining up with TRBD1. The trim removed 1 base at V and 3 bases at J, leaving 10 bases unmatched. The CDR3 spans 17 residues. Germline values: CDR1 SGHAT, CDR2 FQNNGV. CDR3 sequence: CASSLVFGTDREETQYF. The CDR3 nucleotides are TGTGCCAGCAGCTTAGTCTTCGGAACGGACAGGGAAGAGACCCAGTACTTC.

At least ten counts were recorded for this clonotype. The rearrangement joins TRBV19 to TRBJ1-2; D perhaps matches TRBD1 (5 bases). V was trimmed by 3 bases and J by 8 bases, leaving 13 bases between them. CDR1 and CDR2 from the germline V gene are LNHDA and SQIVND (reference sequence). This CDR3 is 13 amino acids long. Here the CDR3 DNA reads TGTGCCAGTAGTATCCGGGACTCCTGGGGCTACACCTTC. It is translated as CASSIRDSWGYTF. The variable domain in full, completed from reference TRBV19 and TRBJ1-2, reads DGGITQSPKYLFRKEGQNVTLSCEQNLNHDAMYWYRQDPGQGLRLIYYSQIVNDFQKGDIAEGYSVSREKKESFPLTVTSAQKNPTAFYLCASSIRDSWGYTFGSGTRLTVV.

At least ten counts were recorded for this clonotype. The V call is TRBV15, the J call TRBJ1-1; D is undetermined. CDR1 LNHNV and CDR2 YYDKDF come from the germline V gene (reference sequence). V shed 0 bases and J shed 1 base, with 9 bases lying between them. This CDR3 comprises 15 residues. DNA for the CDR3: TGTGCCACCAGCAGAGATCGGTTGCAGAACACTGAAGCTTTCTTT. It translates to CATSRDRLQNTEAFF. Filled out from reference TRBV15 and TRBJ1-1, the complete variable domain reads DAMVIQNPRYQVTQFGKPVTLSCSQTLNHNVMYWYQQKSSQAPKLLFHYYDKDFNNEADTPDNFQSRRPNTSFCFLDIRSPGLGDTAMYLCATSRDRLQNTEAFFGQGTRLTVV.

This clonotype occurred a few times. The CDR3, as DNA: TGTGCCACCAGTGATTCGTGGATGGGGCCCCAGCATTTT. It is translated as CATSDSWMGPQHF. V and J are TRBV24-1 and TRBJ1-5; D is undetermined. The ends were cut back, 2 bases at V and 9 bases at J, with 10 bases in the middle. CDR3 size: 13 residues. Germline loops: CDR1 KGHDR, CDR2 SFDVKD.

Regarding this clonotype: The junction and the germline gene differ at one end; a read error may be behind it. The CDR3 loop reads CASSPSRGSFNEQFF. As DNA, the CDR3 is TGCGCCAGCAGCCCAAGTCGGGGTTCCTTCAATGAGCAGTTCTTC. This sequence joins TRBV4-3 and TRBJ2-1, with D maybe TRBD2 (5 bases). From germline, CDR1 is LGHNA and CDR2 YSLEER. The CDR3 runs 15 residues.

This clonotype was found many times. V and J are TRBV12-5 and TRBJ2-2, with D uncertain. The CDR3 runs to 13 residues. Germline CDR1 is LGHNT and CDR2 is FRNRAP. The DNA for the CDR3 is TGTGCGGCGTCGGCATCGAACACCGGGGAGCTGTTTTTT. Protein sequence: CAASASNTGELFF.

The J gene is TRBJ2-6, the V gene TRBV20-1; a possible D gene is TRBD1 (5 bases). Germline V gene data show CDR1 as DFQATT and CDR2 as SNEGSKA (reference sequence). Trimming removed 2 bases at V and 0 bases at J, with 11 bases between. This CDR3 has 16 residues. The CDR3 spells CSARHPGPSGANVLTF. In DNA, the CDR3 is TGCAGTGCTAGACATCCAGGGCCCTCTGGGGCCAACGTCCTGACTTTC.

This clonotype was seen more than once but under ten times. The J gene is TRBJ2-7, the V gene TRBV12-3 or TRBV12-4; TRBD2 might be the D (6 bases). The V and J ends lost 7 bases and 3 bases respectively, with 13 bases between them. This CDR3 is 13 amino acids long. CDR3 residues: CASNQGGFYEQYF. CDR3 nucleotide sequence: TGTGCCAGCAACCAAGGAGGGTTCTACGAGCAGTACTTC.

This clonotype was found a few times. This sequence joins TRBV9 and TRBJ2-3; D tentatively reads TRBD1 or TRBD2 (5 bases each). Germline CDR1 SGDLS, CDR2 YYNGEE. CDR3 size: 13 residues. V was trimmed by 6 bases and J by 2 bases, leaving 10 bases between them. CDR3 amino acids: CASNSGTTDTQYF. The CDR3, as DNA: TGTGCCAGCAACTCCGGGACCACAGATACGCAGTATTTT.

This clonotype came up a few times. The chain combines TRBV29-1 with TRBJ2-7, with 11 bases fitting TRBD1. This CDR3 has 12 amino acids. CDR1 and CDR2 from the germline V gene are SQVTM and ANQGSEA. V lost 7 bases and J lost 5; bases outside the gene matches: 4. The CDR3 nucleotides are TGCAGCGGTGGACAGGGGGCGAACGAGCAGTACTTC. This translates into CSGGQGANEQYF.

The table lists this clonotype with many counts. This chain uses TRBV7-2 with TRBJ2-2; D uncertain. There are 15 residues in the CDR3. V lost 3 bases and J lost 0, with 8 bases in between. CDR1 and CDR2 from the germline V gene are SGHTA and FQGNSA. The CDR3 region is CASSFQTANTGELFF. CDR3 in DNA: TGTGCCAGCAGCTTCCAGACGGCGAACACCGGGGAGCTGTTTTTT.

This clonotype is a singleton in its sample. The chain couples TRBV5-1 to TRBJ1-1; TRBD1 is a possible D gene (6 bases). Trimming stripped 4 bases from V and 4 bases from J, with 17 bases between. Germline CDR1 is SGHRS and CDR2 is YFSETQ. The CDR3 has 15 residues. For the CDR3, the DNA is TGCGCCAGCAGCGTCCTACAGGGTAGGAGCACTGAAGCTTTCTTT. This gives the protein CASSVLQGRSTEAFF. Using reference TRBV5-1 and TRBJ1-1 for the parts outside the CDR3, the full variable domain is KAGVTQTPRYLIKTRGQQVTLSCSPISGHRSVSWYQQTPGQGLQFLFEYFSETQRNKGNFPGRFSGRQFSNSRSEMNVSTLELGDSALYLCASSVLQGRSTEAFFGQGTRLTVV.

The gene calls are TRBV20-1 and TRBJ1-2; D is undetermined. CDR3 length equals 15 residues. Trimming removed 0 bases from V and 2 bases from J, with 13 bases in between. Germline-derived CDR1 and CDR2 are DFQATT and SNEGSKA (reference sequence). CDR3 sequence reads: CSARDPLHPNYGYTF. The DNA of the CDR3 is TGCAGTGCTAGAGACCCACTACACCCGAACTATGGCTACACCTTC.